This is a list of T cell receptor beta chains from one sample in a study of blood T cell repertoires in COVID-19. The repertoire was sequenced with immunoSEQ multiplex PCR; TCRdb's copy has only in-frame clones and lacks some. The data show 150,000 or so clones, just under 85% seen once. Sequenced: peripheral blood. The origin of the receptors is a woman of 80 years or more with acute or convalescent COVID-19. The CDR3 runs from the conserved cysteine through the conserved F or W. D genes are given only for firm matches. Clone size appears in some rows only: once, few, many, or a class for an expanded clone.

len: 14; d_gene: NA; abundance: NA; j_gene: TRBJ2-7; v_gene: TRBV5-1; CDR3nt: TGCGCCAGCCGACACAGGGAAAGCTCCTACGAGCAGTACTTC; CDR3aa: CASRHRESSYEQYF
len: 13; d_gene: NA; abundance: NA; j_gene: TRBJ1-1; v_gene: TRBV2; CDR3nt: TGTGCCTCCCAAGTAAGGGAGGGTACTGAAGCTTTCTTT; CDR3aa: CASQVREGTEAFF
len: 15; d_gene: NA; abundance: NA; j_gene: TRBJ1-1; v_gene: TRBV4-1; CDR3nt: TGCGCCAGCAGCCGATCCCACTCTTTGAACACTGAAGCTTTCTTT; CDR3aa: CASSRSHSLNTEAFF
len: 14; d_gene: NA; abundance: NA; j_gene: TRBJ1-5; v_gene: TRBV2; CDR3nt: TGTGCCAGCAGTAGGGAGCACCGCAATCAGCCCCAGCATTTT; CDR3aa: CASSREHRNQPQHF
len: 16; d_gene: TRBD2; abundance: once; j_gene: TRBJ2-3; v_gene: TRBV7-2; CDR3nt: TGTGCCAGCAGCCTGGGACTAGCGTCACTCGGGGATACGCAGTATTTT; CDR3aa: CASSLGLASLGDTQYF
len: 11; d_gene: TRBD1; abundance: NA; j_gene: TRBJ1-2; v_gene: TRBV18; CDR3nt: TGTGCCAGCTCTGACAGGGATGGCTACACCTTC; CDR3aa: CASSDRDGYTF
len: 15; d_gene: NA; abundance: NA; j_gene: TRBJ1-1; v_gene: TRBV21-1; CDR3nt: TGTGCCAGCACCCAACCGCATGACAGGGGCGGTGAAGCTTTCTTT; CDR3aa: CASTQPHDRGGEAFF
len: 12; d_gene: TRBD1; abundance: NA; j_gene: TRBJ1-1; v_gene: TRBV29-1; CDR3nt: TGCAGCGTCCAGACAGGGGGCACTGAAGCTTTCTTT; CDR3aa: CSVQTGGTEAFF
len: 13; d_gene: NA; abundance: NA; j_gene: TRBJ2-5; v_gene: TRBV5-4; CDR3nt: TGTGCCAGCAGCTCCTTGTACAAGGAGACCCAGTACTTC; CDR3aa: CASSSLYKETQYF
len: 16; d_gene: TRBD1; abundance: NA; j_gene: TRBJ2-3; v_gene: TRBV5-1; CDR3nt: TGCGCCAGCAAAAAATCTGCCGGGACAGACACAGATACGCAGTATTTT; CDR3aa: CASKKSAGTDTDTQYF